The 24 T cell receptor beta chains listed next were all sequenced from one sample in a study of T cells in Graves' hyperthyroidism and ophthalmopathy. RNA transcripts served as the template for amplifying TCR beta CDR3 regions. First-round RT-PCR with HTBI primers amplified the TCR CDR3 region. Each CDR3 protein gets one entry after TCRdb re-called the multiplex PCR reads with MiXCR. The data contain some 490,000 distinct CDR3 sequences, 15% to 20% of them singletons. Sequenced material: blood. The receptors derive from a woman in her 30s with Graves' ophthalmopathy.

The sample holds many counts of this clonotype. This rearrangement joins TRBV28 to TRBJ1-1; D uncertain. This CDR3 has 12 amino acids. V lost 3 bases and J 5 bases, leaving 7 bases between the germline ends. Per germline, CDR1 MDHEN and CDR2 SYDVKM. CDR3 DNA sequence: TGTGCCAGCAGTTTGTACAATACTGAAGCTTTCTTT. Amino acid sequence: CASSLYNTEAFF.

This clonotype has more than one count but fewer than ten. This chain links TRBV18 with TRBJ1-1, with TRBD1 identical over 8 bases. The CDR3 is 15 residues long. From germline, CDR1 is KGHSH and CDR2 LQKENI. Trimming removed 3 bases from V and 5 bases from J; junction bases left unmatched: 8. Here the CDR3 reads CASSPPGQGRTEAFF. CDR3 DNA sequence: TGTGCCAGCTCACCCCCCGGACAGGGTCGGACTGAAGCTTTCTTT.

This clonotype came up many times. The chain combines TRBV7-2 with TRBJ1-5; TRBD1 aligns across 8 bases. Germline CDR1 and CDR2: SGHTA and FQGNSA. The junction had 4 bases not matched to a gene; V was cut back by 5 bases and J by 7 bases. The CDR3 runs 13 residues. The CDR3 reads CASSTDRGQPQHF. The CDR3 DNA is TGTGCCAGCAGCACCGACAGGGGCCAGCCCCAGCATTTT.

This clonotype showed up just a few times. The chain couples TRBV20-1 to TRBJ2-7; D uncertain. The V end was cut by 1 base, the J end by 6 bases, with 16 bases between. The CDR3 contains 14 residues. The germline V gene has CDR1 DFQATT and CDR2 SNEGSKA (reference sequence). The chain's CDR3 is CSARVVGPRGEQYF. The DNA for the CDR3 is TGCAGTGCTAGAGTCGTAGGGCCTAGAGGCGAGCAGTACTTC.

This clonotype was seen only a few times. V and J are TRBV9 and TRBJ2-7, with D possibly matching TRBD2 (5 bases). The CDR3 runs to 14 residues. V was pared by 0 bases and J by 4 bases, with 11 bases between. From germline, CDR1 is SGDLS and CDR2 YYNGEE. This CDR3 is CASSVAAELYEQYF. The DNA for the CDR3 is TGTGCCAGCAGCGTAGCAGCGGAGCTTTACGAGCAGTACTTC.

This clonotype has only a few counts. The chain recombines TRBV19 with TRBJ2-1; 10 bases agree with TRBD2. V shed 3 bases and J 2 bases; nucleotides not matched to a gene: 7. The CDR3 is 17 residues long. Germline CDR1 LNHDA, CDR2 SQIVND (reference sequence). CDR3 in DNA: TGTGCCAGTAGTATTAGGGCTAGCGGGAGTACCTACAATGAGCAGTTCTTC. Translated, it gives CASSIRASGSTYNEQFF.

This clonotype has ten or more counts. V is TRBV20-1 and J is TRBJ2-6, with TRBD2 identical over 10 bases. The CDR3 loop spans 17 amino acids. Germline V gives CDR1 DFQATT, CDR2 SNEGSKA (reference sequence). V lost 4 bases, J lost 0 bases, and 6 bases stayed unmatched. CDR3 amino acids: CSAIRTSGHSGANVLTF. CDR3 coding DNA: TGCAGTGCTATCCGGACTAGCGGCCACTCTGGGGCCAACGTCCTGACTTTC.

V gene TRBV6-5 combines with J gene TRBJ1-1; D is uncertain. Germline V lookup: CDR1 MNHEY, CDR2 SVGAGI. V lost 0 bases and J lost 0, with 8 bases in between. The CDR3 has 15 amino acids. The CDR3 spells CASSYSIGVNTEAFF. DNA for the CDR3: TGTGCCAGCAGTTACTCTATCGGGGTGAACACTGAAGCTTTCTTT.

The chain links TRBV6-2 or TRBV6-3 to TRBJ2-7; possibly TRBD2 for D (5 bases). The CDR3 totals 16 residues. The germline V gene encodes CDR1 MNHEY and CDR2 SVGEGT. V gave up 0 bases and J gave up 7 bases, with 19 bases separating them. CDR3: CASSYSSRAGSGEQYF. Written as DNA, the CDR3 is TGTGCCAGCAGTTACTCGAGTAGAGCAGGATCGGGGGAGCAGTACTTC.

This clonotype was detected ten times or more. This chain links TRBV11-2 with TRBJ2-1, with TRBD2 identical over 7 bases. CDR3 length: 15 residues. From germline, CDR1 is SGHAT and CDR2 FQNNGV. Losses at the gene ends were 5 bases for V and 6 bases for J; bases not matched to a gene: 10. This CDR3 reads CASSPASGALNEQFF. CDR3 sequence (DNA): TGTGCCAGCAGCCCCGCTAGCGGCGCCCTCAATGAGCAGTTCTTC.

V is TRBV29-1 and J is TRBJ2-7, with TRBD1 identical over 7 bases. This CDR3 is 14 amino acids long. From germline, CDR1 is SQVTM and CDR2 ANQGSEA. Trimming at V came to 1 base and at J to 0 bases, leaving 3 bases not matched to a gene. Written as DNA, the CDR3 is TGCAGCGTTGAAGGACGGACAGGCTCCTACGAGCAGTACTTC. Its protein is CSVEGRTGSYEQYF.

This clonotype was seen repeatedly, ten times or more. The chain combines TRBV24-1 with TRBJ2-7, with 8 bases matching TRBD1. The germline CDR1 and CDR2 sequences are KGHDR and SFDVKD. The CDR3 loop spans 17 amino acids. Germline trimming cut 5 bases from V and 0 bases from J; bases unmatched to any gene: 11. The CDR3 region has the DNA TGTGCCACCAGTGCCGGGGGACAGGACGATAGCTCCTACGAGCAGTACTTC. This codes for CATSAGGQDDSSYEQYF.

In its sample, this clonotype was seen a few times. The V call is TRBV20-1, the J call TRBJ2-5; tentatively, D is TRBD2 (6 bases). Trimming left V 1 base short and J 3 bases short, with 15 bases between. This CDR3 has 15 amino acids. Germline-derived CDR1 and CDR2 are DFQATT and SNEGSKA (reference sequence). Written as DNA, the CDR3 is TGCAGTGCTAGAGTTTTCGGGAGTGTAGAAGAGACCCAGTACTTC. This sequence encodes CSARVFGSVEETQYF.

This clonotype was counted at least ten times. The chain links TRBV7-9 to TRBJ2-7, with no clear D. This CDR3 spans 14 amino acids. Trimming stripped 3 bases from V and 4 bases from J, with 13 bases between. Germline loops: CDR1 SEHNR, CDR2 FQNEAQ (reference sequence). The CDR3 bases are TGTGCCAGCAGCTTCGGGTCCGTGGGGTACGAGCAGTACTTC. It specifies CASSFGSVGYEQYF.

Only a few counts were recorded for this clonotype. This CDR3 is CASSLASGTGEQYF. The CDR3 DNA follows: TGTGCCAGCAGCTTAGCTTCAGGGACGGGAGAGCAGTACTTC. The chain is built from TRBV7-6 and TRBJ2-7, with D perhaps TRBD1 or TRBD2 (5 bases each). This CDR3 has 14 amino acids. V was trimmed by 0 bases and J by 7 bases, leaving 13 bases between them. Germline CDR1 and CDR2: SGHVS and FNYEAQ.

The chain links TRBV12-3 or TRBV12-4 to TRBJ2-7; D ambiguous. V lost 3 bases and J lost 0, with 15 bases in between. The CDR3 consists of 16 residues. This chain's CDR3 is CASSLSPPLVSYEQYF. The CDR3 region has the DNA TGTGCCAGCAGTTTGAGTCCCCCACTTGTCTCCTACGAGCAGTACTTC.

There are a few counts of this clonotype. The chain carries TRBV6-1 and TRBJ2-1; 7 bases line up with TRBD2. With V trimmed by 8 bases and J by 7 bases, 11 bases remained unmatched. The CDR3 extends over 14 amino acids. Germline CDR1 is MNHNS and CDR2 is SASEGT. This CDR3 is CASAGEGGSNEQFF. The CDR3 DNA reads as TGTGCCAGCGCCGGGGAGGGCGGTTCGAATGAGCAGTTCTTC.

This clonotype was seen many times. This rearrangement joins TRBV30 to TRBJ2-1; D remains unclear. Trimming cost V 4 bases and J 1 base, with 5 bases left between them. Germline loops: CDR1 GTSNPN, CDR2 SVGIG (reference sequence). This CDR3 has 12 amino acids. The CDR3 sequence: CAWTDSYNEQFF. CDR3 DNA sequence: TGTGCCTGGACTGATTCCTACAATGAGCAGTTCTTC.

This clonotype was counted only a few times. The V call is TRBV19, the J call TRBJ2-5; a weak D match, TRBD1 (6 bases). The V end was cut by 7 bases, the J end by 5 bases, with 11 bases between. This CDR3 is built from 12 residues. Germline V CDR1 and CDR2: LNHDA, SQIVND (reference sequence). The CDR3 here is CASNRVGETQYF. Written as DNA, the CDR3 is TGTGCCAGTAACAGGGTCGGGGAGACCCAGTACTTC.

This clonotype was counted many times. For the CDR3, the DNA is TGTGCCAGCAGCTTGCCGGTGAGCGGTGAGCAGTTCTTC. Protein sequence: CASSLPVSGEQFF. The rearrangement links TRBV5-6 to TRBJ2-1, with D perhaps TRBD2 (5 bases). This CDR3 has 13 residues. CDR1 is SGHDT, CDR2 YYEEEE, per germline. V lost 1 base, J lost 9 bases, and 11 bases lay in between. Complete variable domain (other parts from reference TRBV5-6 and TRBJ2-1): DAGVTQSPTHLIKTRGQQVTLRCSPKSGHDTVSWYQQALGQGPQFIFQYYEEEERQRGNFPDRFSGHQFPNYSSELNVNALLLGDSALYLCASSLPVSGEQFFGPGTRLTVL.

The CDR3 DNA reads TGTGCCAGCAGTTACCTTGGGACGGCTGGGTTGACTGAAGCTTTCTTT. It yields the protein CASSYLGTAGLTEAFF. The chain has TRBV28 and TRBJ1-1; tentatively, D is TRBD1 (5 bases). This CDR3 comprises 16 residues. Germline-derived CDR1 and CDR2 are MDHEN and SYDVKM. Trimming left V 4 bases short and J 5 bases short, with 20 bases between.

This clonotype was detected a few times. CDR3 bases: TGTGCCAGCAGTTACTTGCCGGGACAGGGGATAATCATGAACACTGAAGCTTTCTTT. Residues: CASSYLPGQGIIMNTEAFF. The gene calls are TRBV6-2 or TRBV6-3 and TRBJ1-1; 10 nucleotides agree with TRBD1. The CDR3 runs 19 residues. Losses at the gene ends were 1 base for V and 0 bases for J; bases not matched to a gene: 11. CDR1 and CDR2 (germline): MNHEY, SVGEGT.

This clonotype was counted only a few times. The CDR3 DNA reads TGTGCCAGCAGCCAAGATCAGAACAGGGTAAATGAAAAACTGTTTTTT. Its translation: CASSQDQNRVNEKLFF. The V call is TRBV4-2, the J call TRBJ1-4; weak D call: TRBD1 (6 bases). The V end was cut by 0 bases, the J end by 5 bases, with 13 bases between. From germline, CDR1 is LGHNA and CDR2 YNFKEQ. The CDR3 has 16 residues.

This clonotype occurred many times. The CDR3 DNA reads as TGTGCCAGCAGCCGCCAGTCGAACTATGGCTACACCTTC. Its translation is CASSRQSNYGYTF. This rearrangement joins TRBV3-1 to TRBJ1-2; D is unresolved. Germline loops: CDR1 LGHDT, CDR2 YNNKEL (reference sequence). V was shortened by 4 bases and J by 2 bases, with 8 bases between the two germline ends. This CDR3 is built from 13 residues.